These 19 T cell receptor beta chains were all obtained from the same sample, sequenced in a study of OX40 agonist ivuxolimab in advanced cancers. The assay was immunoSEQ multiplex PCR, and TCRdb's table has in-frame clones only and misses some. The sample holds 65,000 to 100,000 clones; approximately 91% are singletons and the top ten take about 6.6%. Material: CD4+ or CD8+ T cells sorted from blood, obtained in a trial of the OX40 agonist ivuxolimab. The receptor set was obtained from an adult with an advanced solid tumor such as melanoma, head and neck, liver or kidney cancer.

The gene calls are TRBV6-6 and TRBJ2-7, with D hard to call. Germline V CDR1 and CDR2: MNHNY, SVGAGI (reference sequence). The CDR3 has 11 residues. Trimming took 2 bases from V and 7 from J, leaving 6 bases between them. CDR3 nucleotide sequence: TGTGCCAGCAGTTACCTAGGGGAGCAGTACTTC. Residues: CASSYLGEQYF.

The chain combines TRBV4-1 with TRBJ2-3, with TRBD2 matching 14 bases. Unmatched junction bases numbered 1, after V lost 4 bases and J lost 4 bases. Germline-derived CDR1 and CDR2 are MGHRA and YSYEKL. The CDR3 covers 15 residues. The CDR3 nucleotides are TGCGCCAGCAGCCGACTAGCGGGAGGGCCAGATACGCAGTATTTT. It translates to CASSRLAGGPDTQYF.

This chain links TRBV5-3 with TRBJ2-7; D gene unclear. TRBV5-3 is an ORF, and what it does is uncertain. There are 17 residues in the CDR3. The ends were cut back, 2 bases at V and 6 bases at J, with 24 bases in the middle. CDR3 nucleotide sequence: TGTGCCAGAAGCTTTCCTCCTCACGGACGGTCGGCGAGCGAGCAGTACTTC. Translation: CARSFPPHGRSASEQYF.

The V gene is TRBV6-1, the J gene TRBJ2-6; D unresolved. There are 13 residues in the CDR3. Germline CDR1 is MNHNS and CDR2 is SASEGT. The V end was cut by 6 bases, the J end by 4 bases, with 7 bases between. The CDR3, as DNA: TGTGCCAGCAGGGCATGGGGGGCCAACGTCCTGACTTTC. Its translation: CASRAWGANVLTF.

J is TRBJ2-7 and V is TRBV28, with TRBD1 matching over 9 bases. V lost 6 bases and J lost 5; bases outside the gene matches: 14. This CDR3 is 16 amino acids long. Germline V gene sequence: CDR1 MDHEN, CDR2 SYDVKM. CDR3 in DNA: TGTGCCAGCAGCTTTCCACCCGGGACAGGGATGCACGAGCAGTACTTC. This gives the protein CASSFPPGTGMHEQYF. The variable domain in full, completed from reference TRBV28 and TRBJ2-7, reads DVKVTQSSRYLVKRTGEKVFLECVQDMDHENMFWYRQDPGLGLRLIYFSYDVKMKEKGDIPEGYSVSREKKERFSLILESASTNQTSMYLCASSFPPGTGMHEQYFGPGTRLTVT.

This CDR3 is CASSDIAANSYNEQFF. The CDR3 bases are TGTGCCAGCAGCGACATAGCGGCCAACTCCTACAATGAGCAGTTCTTC. The genes are TRBV9 and TRBJ2-1; D may be TRBD2 (6 bases). Trimming stripped 3 bases from V and 0 bases from J, with 13 bases between. This CDR3 region has 16 residues. Germline CDR1 and CDR2: SGDLS and YYNGEE.

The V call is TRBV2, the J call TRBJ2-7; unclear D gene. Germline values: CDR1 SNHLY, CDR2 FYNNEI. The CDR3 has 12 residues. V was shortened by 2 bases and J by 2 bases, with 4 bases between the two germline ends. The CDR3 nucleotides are TGTGCCAGCAGTGAACAGGCCTACGAGCAGTACTTC. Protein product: CASSEQAYEQYF.

The CDR3, as DNA: TGTGCCAGCAGCAAAGATGGGACGGCCAGCTCCTACGAGCAGTACTTC. It yields the protein CASSKDGTASSYEQYF. The chain uses TRBV21-1 and TRBJ2-7. TRBV21-1 is given as a pseudogene. The CDR3 is 16 residues long.

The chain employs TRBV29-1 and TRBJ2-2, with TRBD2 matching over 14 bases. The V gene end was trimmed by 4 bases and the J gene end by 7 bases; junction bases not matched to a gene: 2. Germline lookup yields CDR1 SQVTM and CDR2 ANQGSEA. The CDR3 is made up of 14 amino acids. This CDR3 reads CSVGGLAGVGELFF. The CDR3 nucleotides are TGCAGCGTTGGGGGACTAGCGGGAGTCGGGGAGCTGTTTTTT.

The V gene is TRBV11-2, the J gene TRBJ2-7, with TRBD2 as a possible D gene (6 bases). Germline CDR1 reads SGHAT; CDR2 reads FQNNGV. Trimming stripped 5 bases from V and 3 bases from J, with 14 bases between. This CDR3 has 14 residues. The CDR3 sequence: CASSPSTRDYEQYF. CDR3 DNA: TGTGCCAGCAGCCCGTCCACGCGGGACTACGAGCAGTACTTC.

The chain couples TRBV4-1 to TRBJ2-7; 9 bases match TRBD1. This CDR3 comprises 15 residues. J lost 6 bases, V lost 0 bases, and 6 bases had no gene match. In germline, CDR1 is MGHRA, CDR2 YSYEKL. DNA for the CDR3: TGCGCCAGCAGCCAAGATGGGACAGGGCTCGGCGAGCAGTACTTC. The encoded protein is CASSQDGTGLGEQYF.

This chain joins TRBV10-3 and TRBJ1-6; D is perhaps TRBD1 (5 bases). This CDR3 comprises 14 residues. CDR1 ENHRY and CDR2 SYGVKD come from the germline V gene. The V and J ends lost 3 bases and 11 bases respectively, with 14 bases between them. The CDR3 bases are TGTGCCATCAGTGAACGGGAAGGGGTGACACCCCTCCACTTT. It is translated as CAISEREGVTPLHF.

The CDR3 spells CASSTQLRGFTDTQYF. The DNA for the CDR3 is TGCGCCAGCAGCACACAACTACGCGGGTTCACAGATACGCAGTATTTT. The chain links TRBV5-1 to TRBJ2-3, with a possible D match to TRBD2 (5 bases). The germline V and J ends were trimmed by 4 bases and 2 bases, with 17 bases remaining between them. This CDR3 is 16 amino acids long. CDR1 SGHRS and CDR2 YFSETQ come from the germline V gene. Complete variable domain (other parts from reference TRBV5-1 and TRBJ2-3): KAGVTQTPRYLIKTRGQQVTLSCSPISGHRSVSWYQQTPGQGLQFLFEYFSETQRNKGNFPGRFSGRQFSNSRSEMNVSTLELGDSALYLCASSTQLRGFTDTQYFGPGTRLTVL.

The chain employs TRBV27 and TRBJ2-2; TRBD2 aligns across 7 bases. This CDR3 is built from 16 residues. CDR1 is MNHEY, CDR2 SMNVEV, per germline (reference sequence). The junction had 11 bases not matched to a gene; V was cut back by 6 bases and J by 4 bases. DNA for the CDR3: TGTGCCAGCAGCGCCCTACTAGCGAGCATCACCGGGGAGCTGTTTTTT. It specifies CASSALLASITGELFF.

The CDR3 DNA sequence: TGTGCCAGCAGCATTACACCGAACACTGAAGCTTTCTTT. Protein product: CASSITPNTEAFF. The V and J genes are TRBV7-2 and TRBJ1-1; D gene uncertain. The CDR3 runs to 13 residues. CDR1 is SGHTA, CDR2 FQGNSA, per germline. V was trimmed by 5 bases and J by 1 base, leaving 8 bases between them.

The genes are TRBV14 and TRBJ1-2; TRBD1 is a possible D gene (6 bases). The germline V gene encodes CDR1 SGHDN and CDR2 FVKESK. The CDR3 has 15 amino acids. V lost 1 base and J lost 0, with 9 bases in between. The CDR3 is CASSQGGQTNYGYTF. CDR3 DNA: TGTGCCAGCAGCCAAGGAGGACAGACTAACTATGGCTACACCTTC. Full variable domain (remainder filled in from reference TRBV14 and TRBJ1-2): EAGVTQFPSHSVIEKGQTVTLRCDPISGHDNLYWYRRVMGKEIKFLLHFVKESKQDESGMPNNRFLAERTGGTYSTLKVQPAELEDSGVYFCASSQGGQTNYGYTFGSGTRLTVV.

CDR3 protein: CAKQGWDREHEQYF. DNA of the CDR3: TGTGCTAAACAAGGATGGGACCGCGAGCACGAGCAGTACTTC. The V and J genes are TRBV7-7 and TRBJ2-7, with D tentatively TRBD1 or TRBD2 (5 bases each). CDR1 is SSHAT, CDR2 FNYEAQ, per germline (reference sequence). The CDR3 consists of 14 residues.

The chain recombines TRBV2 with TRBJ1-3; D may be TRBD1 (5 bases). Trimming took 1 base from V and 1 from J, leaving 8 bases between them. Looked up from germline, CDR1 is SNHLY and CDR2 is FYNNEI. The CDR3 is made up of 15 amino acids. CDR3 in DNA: TGTGCCAGCAGTGAAGGGGCAGGGTCTGGAAACACCATATATTTT. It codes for CASSEGAGSGNTIYF.

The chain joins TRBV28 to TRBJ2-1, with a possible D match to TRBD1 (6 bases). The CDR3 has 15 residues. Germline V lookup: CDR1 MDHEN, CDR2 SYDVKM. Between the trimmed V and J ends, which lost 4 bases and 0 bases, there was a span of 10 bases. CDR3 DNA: TGTGCCAGCAGTTCAGGGGCTAGCTCCTACAATGAGCAGTTCTTC. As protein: CASSSGASSYNEQFF.